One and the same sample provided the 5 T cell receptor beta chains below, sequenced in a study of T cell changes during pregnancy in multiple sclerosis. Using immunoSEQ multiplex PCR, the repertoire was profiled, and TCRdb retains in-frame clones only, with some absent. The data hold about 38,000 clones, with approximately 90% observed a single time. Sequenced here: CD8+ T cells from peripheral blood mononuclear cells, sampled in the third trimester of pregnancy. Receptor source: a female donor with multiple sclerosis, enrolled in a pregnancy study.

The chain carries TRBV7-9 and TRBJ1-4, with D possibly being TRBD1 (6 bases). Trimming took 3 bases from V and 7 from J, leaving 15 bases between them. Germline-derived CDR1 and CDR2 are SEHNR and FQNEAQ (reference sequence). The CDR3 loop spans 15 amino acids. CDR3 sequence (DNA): TGTGCCAGCAGCTTCGCGGGGGCTTATGCTGAAAAACTGTTTTTT. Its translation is CASSFAGAYAEKLFF.

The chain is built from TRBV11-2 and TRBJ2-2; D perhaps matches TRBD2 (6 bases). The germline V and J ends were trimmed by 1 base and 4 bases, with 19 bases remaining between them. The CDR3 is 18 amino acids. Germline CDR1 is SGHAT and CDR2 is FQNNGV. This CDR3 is CASSLGREALEFTGELFF. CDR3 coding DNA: TGTGCCAGCAGCTTAGGGAGGGAGGCCCTGGAGTTCACCGGGGAGCTGTTTTTT.

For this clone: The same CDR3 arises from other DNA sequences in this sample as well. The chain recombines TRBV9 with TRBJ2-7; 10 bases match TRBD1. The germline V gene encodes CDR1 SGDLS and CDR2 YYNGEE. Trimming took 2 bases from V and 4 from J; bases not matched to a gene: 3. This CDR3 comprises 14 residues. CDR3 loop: CASSVGDRGYEQYF. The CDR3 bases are TGTGCCAGCAGCGTTGGGGACAGGGGATACGAGCAGTACTTC. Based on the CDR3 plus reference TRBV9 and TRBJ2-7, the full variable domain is DSGVTQTPKHLITATGQRVTLRCSPRSGDLSVYWYQQSLDQGLQFLIQYYNGEERAKGNILERFSAQQFPDLHSELNLSSLELGDSALYFCASSVGDRGYEQYFGPGTRLTVT.

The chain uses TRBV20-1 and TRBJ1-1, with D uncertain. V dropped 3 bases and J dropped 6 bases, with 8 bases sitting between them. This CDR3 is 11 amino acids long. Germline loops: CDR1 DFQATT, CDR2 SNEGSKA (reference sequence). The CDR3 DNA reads TGCAGTGCTAGGCGGGGTGCTGAAGCTTTCTTT. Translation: CSARRGAEAFF.

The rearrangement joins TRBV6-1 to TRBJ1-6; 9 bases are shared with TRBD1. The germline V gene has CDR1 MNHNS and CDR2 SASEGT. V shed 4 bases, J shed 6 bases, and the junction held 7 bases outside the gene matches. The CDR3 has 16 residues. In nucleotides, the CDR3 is TGTGCCAGCAGTGTCCAACAGGGGGCCCTTAATTCACCCCTCCACTTT. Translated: CASSVQQGALNSPLHF.